These 32 T cell receptor beta chains were sequenced from one sample in a study of tumor-infiltrating lymphocytes in localized non-small cell lung cancer. Clones were read by immunoSEQ multiplex PCR, and TCRdb kept only the in-frame ones, dropping some. This sample has about 14,000 clones, with more than 60% found just once. Source material: lung tumor tissue. All receptors derive from a human donor with non-small cell lung cancer.

This chain joins TRBV11-2 and TRBJ2-7; D is perhaps TRBD2 (6 bases). CDR1 and CDR2 (germline): SGHAT, FQNNGV. The ends were cut back, 4 bases at V and 3 bases at J, with 13 bases in the middle. The length of the CDR3 is 14 residues. CDR3 in DNA: TGTGCCAGCAGCTCCGGAAGGGGAGGCTACGAGCAGTACTTC. It translates to CASSSGRGGYEQYF.

There are a few counts of this clone. The chain joins TRBV6-4 to TRBJ1-5; D is unclear. CDR3 length: 14 residues. V was cut by 3 bases and J by 2 bases, with 8 bases left in between. From germline, CDR1 is MRHNA and CDR2 SNTAGT. This CDR3 is CASSEEDGNQPQHF. CDR3 in DNA: TGTGCCAGCAGTGAAGAGGACGGCAATCAGCCCCAGCATTTT.

The V gene is TRBV5-1, the J gene TRBJ2-7; D might be TRBD2 (5 bases). The CDR3 consists of 14 residues. V lost 0 bases and J 2 bases, leaving 9 bases between the germline ends. Germline V gene data show CDR1 as SGHRS and CDR2 as YFSETQ. Here the CDR3 reads CASSLVGKAYEQYF. In nucleotides, the CDR3 is TGCGCCAGCAGCTTGGTCGGGAAGGCCTACGAGCAGTACTTC.

J is TRBJ1-2 and V is TRBV14; 8 nucleotides match TRBD1. V lost 2 bases, J lost 4 bases, and 6 bases stayed unmatched. The germline V gene encodes CDR1 SGHDN and CDR2 FVKESK. There are 15 residues in the CDR3. The CDR3 region is CASSQKTGTGYGYTF. The CDR3 DNA sequence: TGTGCCAGCAGCCAAAAAACCGGGACAGGCTATGGCTACACCTTC.

This clone was detected once. The chain joins TRBV6-1 to TRBJ2-3, with D perhaps matching TRBD2 (5 bases). The V and J ends lost 9 bases and 2 bases respectively, with 15 bases between them. The CDR3 consists of 14 residues. Germline V CDR1 and CDR2: MNHNS, SASEGT. The CDR3, as DNA: TGTGCCAGTCGACTACTACCATCCACAGATACGCAGTATTTT. This codes for CASRLLPSTDTQYF.

The V call is TRBV11-2, the J call TRBJ2-1; D remains unclear. Germline CDR1 is SGHAT and CDR2 is FQNNGV. Trimming pared 0 bases from V and 4 bases from J, leaving 16 bases between. CDR3 length: 17 residues. This CDR3 is CASSLDRARLSYNEQFF. CDR3 sequence (DNA): TGTGCCAGCAGCTTAGATAGAGCCCGACTTTCTTACAATGAGCAGTTCTTC.

The chain uses TRBV7-9 and TRBJ2-5, with D perhaps TRBD1 or TRBD2 (7 bases each). The CDR3 is 16 amino acids. Trimming shortened V by 0 bases and J by 2 bases, and 13 bases separated the two germline ends. CDR1 is SEHNR and CDR2 is FQNEAQ in the germline V gene (reference sequence). The CDR3 sequence is CASSLAGRGPQETQYF. The DNA of the CDR3 is TGTGCCAGCAGCTTAGCGGGGAGGGGGCCGCAAGAGACCCAGTACTTC.

A few counts support this clone. The chain carries TRBV7-9 and TRBJ1-2; 10 bases are a match to TRBD1. Per the germline V gene, CDR1 is SEHNR and CDR2 is FQNEAQ (reference sequence). Trimming at V came to 5 bases and at J to 7 bases, leaving 10 bases not matched to a gene. The CDR3 spans 15 residues. The CDR3 is CASSLPGQGRSGYTF. The CDR3, as DNA: TGTGCCAGCAGCCTTCCGGGACAGGGGCGAAGTGGCTACACCTTC. The variable domain in full, with the rest retrieved from reference TRBV7-9 and TRBJ1-2, is DTGVSQNPRHKITKRGQNVTFRCDPISEHNRLYWYRQTLGQGPEFLTYFQNEAQLEKSRLLSDRFSAERPKGSFSTLEIQRTEQGDSAMYLCASSLPGQGRSGYTFGSGTRLTVV.

CDR3 in DNA: TGTGCCTGGAGTGTTGCAGACAGTTTTAATGAAAAACTGTTTTTT. Translated: CAWSVADSFNEKLFF. The rearrangement links TRBV30 to TRBJ1-4; TRBD1 is a possible D gene (5 bases). The CDR3 runs to 15 residues. Germline values: CDR1 GTSNPN, CDR2 SVGIG (reference sequence). V shed 0 bases and J shed 4 bases, with 12 bases lying between them.

The chain carries TRBV12-2 and TRBJ1-1. TRBV12-2 represents a pseudogene. The CDR3 spans 15 residues. This CDR3 is CASRPAELLDTEAFF. CDR3 DNA sequence: TGTGCAAGTCGCCCTGCGGAGCTACTGGACACTGAAGCTTTCTTT.

The chain combines TRBV11-2 with TRBJ1-2; 7 bases agree with TRBD1. V was pared by 2 bases and J by 2 bases, with 8 bases of the junction left unmatched. Germline CDR1 is SGHAT and CDR2 is FQNNGV. The CDR3 length is 16 residues. The CDR3 reads CASSLTQRGQNYGYTF. CDR3 coding DNA: TGTGCCAGCAGCTTAACCCAAAGGGGGCAAAACTATGGCTACACCTTC.

The V and J genes are TRBV4-1 and TRBJ1-1; D uncertain. Germline V lookup: CDR1 MGHRA, CDR2 YSYEKL. The CDR3 has 15 residues. The V end lost 2 bases, the J end lost 6 bases, and 16 bases lay between the germline ends. The CDR3 nucleotides are TGCGCCAGCAGCCAACCAGACATACGTACTGCTGAAGCTTTCTTT. Its protein is CASSQPDIRTAEAFF.

The V and J genes are TRBV4-3 and TRBJ2-7; tentatively, D is TRBD1 or TRBD2 (5 bases each). The germline V and J ends were trimmed by 0 bases and 2 bases, with 17 bases remaining between them. CDR3 length: 17 amino acids. The germline V gene encodes CDR1 LGHNA and CDR2 YSLEER. The DNA for the CDR3 is TGCGCCAGCAGCCAAGAGGTAGCGACCCTAGGGGCCTACGAGCAGTACTTC. Protein product: CASSQEVATLGAYEQYF.

The chain combines TRBV7-2 with TRBJ1-1; D uncertain. Germline lookup yields CDR1 SGHTA and CDR2 FQGNSA. The CDR3 contains 12 residues. V was shortened by 6 bases and J by 5 bases, with 10 bases between the two germline ends. The CDR3 region has the DNA TGTGCCAGCAGTTCCGGGATGACTGAAGCTTTCTTT. It encodes CASSSGMTEAFF.

V gene TRBV19 combines with J gene TRBJ1-6, with D maybe TRBD1 (6 bases). Germline V gives CDR1 LNHDA, CDR2 SQIVND (reference sequence). The CDR3 totals 14 residues. V shed 3 bases and J shed 5 bases, with 8 bases lying between them. The DNA of the CDR3 is TGTGCCAGTAGTATGACAGGAAATAATTCACCCCTCCACTTT. Protein: CASSMTGNNSPLHF.

Of note for this clone: Germline and junction disagree at one end, which may indicate a read error. The chain recombines TRBV6-1 with TRBJ2-2; TRBD1 matches 7 bases. The CDR3 has 14 residues. The germline V gene has CDR1 MNHNS and CDR2 SASEGT. CDR3: CAGRGNEDTGELFF. DNA for the CDR3: TGTGCCGGCAGGGGGAACGAAGACACCGGGGAGCTGTTTTTT.

The J gene is TRBJ2-1, the V gene TRBV5-1; 11 bases map to TRBD2. Trimming took 5 bases from V and 7 from J; bases not matched to a gene: 2. The CDR3 is 13 residues long. From germline, CDR1 is SGHRS and CDR2 YFSETQ. CDR3 DNA: TGCGCCAGCAGGGCTAGCGGGAGGAATGAGCAGTTCTTC. Translated: CASRASGRNEQFF.

V is TRBV11-2 and J is TRBJ1-1; D remains unclear. CDR3 length: 11 amino acids. The germline CDR1 and CDR2 sequences are SGHAT and FQNNGV. V lost 5 bases, J lost 10 bases, and 11 bases lay in between. The DNA for the CDR3 is TGTGCCAGCAGCAAAATAGATGGAGCTTTCTTT. The encoded protein is CASSKIDGAFF.

The chain employs TRBV27 and TRBJ1-2; the match to TRBD1 covers 7 bases. V lost 5 bases and J lost 1; bases outside the gene matches: 7. Germline V CDR1 and CDR2: MNHEY, SMNVEV (reference sequence). CDR3 length: 15 amino acids. CDR3 protein: CASSPLTGNNYGYTF. For the CDR3, the DNA is TGTGCCAGCAGTCCGTTGACAGGGAATAACTATGGCTACACCTTC.

V usage is TRBV27 and J usage is TRBJ2-3; TRBD2 matches 13 bases. V shed 6 bases and J 6 bases; nucleotides not matched to a gene: 0. This CDR3 region has 13 residues. Germline V CDR1 and CDR2: MNHEY, SMNVEV (reference sequence). The CDR3 DNA reads TGTGCCAGCAGGACTAGCGGGAGGGATACGCAGTATTTT. It specifies CASRTSGRDTQYF.

CDR3 in amino acids: CAWSVYSGTGDSFGELFF. DNA for the CDR3: TGTGCCTGGAGTGTCTACTCCGGGACAGGGGATAGCTTCGGGGAGCTGTTTTTT. V gene TRBV30 combines with J gene TRBJ2-2; TRBD1 matches 10 bases. Trimming cost V 0 bases and J 7 bases; bases outside gene matches: 14. Germline CDR1 is GTSNPN and CDR2 is SVGIG (reference sequence). This CDR3 has 18 residues.

V usage is TRBV9 and J usage is TRBJ2-6; D remains ambiguous. V was shortened by 1 base and J by 3 bases, with 8 bases between the two germline ends. The germline gives CDR1 SGDLS, CDR2 YYNGEE. The CDR3 loop spans 15 amino acids. The CDR3 spells CASSVLGHGANVLTF. As DNA, the CDR3 is TGTGCCAGCAGCGTACTTGGCCATGGGGCCAACGTCCTGACTTTC.

In DNA, the CDR3 is TGTGCCAGTAGTATCTGGTCGGGGGGGCGCACAGATACGCAGTATTTT. Translating gives CASSIWSGGRTDTQYF. V gene TRBV19 combines with J gene TRBJ2-3, with 8 bases matching TRBD2. The CDR3 covers 16 residues. The J segment lost 1 base and the V segment lost 3 bases, leaving 6 bases of the junction unmatched. Per the germline V gene, CDR1 is LNHDA and CDR2 is SQIVND (reference sequence).

This clone came up a few times. This chain connects TRBV11-2 to TRBJ1-2; the D gene is possibly TRBD1 (5 bases). Deletions cut 8 bases from V and 6 bases from J, with 16 bases between. The V gene's germline CDR1 is SGHAT and CDR2 FQNNGV. This CDR3 comprises 13 residues. CDR3 protein: CASGAGSPDGYTF. CDR3 sequence (DNA): TGTGCCAGCGGTGCAGGGAGTCCGGATGGCTACACCTTC.

The rearrangement uses TRBV6-1 and TRBJ2-5, with 9 bases aligning to TRBD1. This CDR3 contains 14 residues. Trimming at V came to 5 bases and at J to 3 bases, leaving 4 bases not matched to a gene. CDR1 and CDR2 (germline): MNHNS, SASEGT. CDR3 sequence (DNA): TGTGCCAGCAGTCCCGGGACAGGGAAAGAGACCCAGTACTTC. It is translated as CASSPGTGKETQYF.

The table lists this clone with a count of one. This chain joins TRBV10-3 and TRBJ2-1, with D hard to call. Per germline, CDR1 ENHRY and CDR2 SYGVKD. The CDR3 totals 12 residues. The germline V and J ends were trimmed by 3 bases and 8 bases, with 8 bases remaining between them. CDR3 amino acids: CAISDSSDEQFF. The CDR3 coding sequence is TGTGCCATCAGTGATTCGAGCGATGAGCAGTTCTTC.

The chain couples TRBV28 to TRBJ1-2; possible D gene TRBD1, 5 bases. This CDR3 spans 14 amino acids. Per the germline V gene, CDR1 is MDHEN and CDR2 is SYDVKM. V was clipped by 2 bases and J by 4 bases, with 11 bases between them. The CDR3 protein is CASSLGRVGYGYTF. The CDR3 nucleotides are TGTGCCAGCAGTTTAGGCAGGGTAGGCTATGGCTACACCTTC.

The V gene is TRBV15, the J gene TRBJ2-1; 10 bases are a match to TRBD2. The V gene end was trimmed by 8 bases and the J gene end by 3 bases; junction bases not matched to a gene: 4. Germline lookup yields CDR1 LNHNV and CDR2 YYDKDF (reference sequence). The CDR3 has 14 amino acids. The CDR3: CATSAGGVYNEQFF. The DNA of the CDR3 is TGTGCCACCTCAGCGGGAGGGGTCTACAATGAGCAGTTCTTC.

This clone has only a few counts. The rearrangement uses TRBV11-2 and TRBJ1-4; D is uncertain. This CDR3 comprises 13 residues. The germline V gene encodes CDR1 SGHAT and CDR2 FQNNGV. The V end lost 5 bases, the J end lost 6 bases, and 10 bases lay between the germline ends. CDR3 in amino acids: CASSHIGDEKLFF. The CDR3 nucleotides are TGTGCCAGCAGCCACATCGGGGATGAAAAACTGTTTTTT.

This clone was observed a handful of times. V and J are TRBV11-2 and TRBJ1-1, with unresolved D. The CDR3 loop spans 16 amino acids. Per germline, CDR1 SGHAT and CDR2 FQNNGV. V lost 0 bases, J lost 1 base, and 12 bases lay in between. For the CDR3, the DNA is TGTGCCAGCAGCTTAGAACTGGCACGGAGGAACACTGAAGCTTTCTTT. Translating gives CASSLELARRNTEAFF.

The chain employs TRBV7-9 and TRBJ2-3; TRBD2 agrees at 7 bases. J was trimmed by 4 bases and V by 1 base; bases with no gene match: 5. The CDR3 totals 15 residues. CDR1 is SEHNR and CDR2 is FQNEAQ in the germline V gene (reference sequence). In DNA form, the CDR3 reads TGTGCCAGCAGCTTAGGGACTAGAGGCCCAGATACGCAGTATTTT. Translation gives CASSLGTRGPDTQYF. The full variable domain, rest sourced from reference TRBV7-9 and TRBJ2-3, is DTGVSQNPRHKITKRGQNVTFRCDPISEHNRLYWYRQTLGQGPEFLTYFQNEAQLEKSRLLSDRFSAERPKGSFSTLEIQRTEQGDSAMYLCASSLGTRGPDTQYFGPGTRLTVL.

The chain has TRBV5-1 and TRBJ2-7, with 11 bases aligning to TRBD1. V trimming: 1 base; J trimming: 5 bases; junction bases outside the gene matches: 2. The CDR3 runs to 14 residues. Per the germline V gene, CDR1 is SGHRS and CDR2 is YFSETQ. CDR3 nucleotide sequence: TGCGCCAGCAGCTTGAGGACAGGGGGCGACGAGCAGTACTTC. It specifies CASSLRTGGDEQYF.